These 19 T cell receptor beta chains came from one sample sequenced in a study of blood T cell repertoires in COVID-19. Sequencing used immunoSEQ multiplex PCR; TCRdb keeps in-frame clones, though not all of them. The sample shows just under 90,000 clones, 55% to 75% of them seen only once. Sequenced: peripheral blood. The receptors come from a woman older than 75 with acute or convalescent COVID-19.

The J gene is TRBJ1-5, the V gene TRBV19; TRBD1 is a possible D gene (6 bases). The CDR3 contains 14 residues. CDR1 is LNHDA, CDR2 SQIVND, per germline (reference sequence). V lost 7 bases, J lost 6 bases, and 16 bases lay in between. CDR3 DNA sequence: TGTGCCAGTAACCCGACAGGCGGGAGTCAGCCCCAGCATTTT. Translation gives CASNPTGGSQPQHF.

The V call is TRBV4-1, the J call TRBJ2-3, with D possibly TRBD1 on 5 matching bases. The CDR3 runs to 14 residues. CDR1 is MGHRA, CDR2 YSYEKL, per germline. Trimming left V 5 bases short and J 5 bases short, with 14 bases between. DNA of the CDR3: TGCGCCAGCAGCATACAGGTCTGGGAAGATACGCAGTATTTT. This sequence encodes CASSIQVWEDTQYF.

CDR3 protein: CASNPGQGNYGYTF. CDR3 in DNA: TGCGCCAGCAACCCAGGACAGGGGAACTATGGCTACACCTTC. The J gene is TRBJ1-2, the V gene TRBV5-1, with TRBD1 matching over 9 bases. Trimming removed 6 bases from V and 2 bases from J; junction bases left unmatched: 5. CDR3 length equals 14 residues. The germline V gene has CDR1 SGHRS and CDR2 YFSETQ.

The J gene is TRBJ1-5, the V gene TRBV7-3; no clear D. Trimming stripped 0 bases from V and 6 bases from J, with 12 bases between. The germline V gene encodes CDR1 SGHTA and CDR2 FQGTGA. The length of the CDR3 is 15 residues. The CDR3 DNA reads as TGTGCCAGCAGCTTAACAAGCGACTTAGGTCAGCCCCAGCATTTT. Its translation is CASSLTSDLGQPQHF.

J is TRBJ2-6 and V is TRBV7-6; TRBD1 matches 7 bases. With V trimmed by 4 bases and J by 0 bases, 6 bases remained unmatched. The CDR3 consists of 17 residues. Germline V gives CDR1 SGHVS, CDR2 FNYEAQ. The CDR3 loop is CASSSRGTASGANVLTF. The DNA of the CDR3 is TGTGCCAGCAGCTCTAGAGGGACAGCCTCTGGGGCCAACGTCCTGACTTTC.

This CDR3 reads CASSFGTDREAFF. CDR3 in DNA: TGTGCCAGCAGCTTCGGGACAGATCGAGAAGCTTTCTTT. The chain couples TRBV5-4 to TRBJ1-1; 7 positions match TRBD1. The germline gives CDR1 SGHNT, CDR2 YYREEE (reference sequence). Trimming removed 2 bases from V and 8 bases from J; junction bases left unmatched: 6. This CDR3 spans 13 amino acids.

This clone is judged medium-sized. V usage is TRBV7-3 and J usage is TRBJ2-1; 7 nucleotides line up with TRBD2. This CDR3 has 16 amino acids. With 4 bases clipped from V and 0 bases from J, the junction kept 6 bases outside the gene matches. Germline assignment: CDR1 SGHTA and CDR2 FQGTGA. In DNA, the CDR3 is TGTGCCAGCAGCTCTACTAGCGACAGCTCCTACAATGAGCAGTTCTTC. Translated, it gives CASSSTSDSSYNEQFF.

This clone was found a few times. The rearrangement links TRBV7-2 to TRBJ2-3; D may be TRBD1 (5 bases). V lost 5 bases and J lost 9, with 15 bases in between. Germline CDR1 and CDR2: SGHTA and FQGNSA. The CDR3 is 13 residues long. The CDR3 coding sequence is TGTGCCAGCAGCCTTACAAAAGACAGCACGCAGTATTTT. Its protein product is CASSLTKDSTQYF.

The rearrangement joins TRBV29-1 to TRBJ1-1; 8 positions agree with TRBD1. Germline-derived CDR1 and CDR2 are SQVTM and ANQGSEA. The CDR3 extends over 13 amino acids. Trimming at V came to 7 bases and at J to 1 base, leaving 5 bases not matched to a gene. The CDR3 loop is CSAGGQANTEAFF. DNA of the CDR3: TGCAGCGCCGGGGGACAGGCGAACACTGAAGCTTTCTTT.

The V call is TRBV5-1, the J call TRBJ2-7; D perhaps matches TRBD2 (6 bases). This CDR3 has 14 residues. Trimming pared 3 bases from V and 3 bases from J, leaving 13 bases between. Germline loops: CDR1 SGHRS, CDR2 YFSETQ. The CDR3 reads CASSYGGYDYEQYF. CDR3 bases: TGCGCCAGCAGCTACGGGGGATACGACTACGAGCAGTACTTC.

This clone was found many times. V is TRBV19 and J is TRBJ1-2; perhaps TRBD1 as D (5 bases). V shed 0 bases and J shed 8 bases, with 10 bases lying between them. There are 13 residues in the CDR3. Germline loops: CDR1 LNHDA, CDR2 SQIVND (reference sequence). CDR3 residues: CASSIEGLLGYTF. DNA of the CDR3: TGTGCCAGTAGTATAGAGGGGCTCCTGGGCTACACCTTC.

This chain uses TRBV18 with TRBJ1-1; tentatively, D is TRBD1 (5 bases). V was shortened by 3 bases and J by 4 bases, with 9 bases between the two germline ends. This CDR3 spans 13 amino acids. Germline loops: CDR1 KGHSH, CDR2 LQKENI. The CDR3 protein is CASSPTDGTEAFF. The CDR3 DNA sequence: TGTGCCAGCTCACCGACAGATGGCACTGAAGCTTTCTTT.

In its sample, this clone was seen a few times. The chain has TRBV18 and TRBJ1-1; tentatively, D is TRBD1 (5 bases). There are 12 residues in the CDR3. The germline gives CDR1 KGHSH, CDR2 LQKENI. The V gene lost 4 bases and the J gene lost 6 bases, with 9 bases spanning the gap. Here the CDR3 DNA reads TGTGCCAGCTCACTTAGGGGTTCTGAAGCTTTCTTT. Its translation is CASSLRGSEAFF. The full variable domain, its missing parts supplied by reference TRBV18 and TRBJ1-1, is NAGVMQNPRHLVRRRGQEARLRCSPMKGHSHVYWYRQLPEEGLKFMVYLQKENIIDESGMPKERFSAEFPKEGPSILRIQQVVRGDSAAYFCASSLRGSEAFFGQGTRLTVV.

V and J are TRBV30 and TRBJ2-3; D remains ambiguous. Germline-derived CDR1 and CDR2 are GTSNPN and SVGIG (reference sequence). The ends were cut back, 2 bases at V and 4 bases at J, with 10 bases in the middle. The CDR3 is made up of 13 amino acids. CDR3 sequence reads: CAWSFHDSDTQYF. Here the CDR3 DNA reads TGTGCCTGGAGTTTCCACGACTCAGATACGCAGTATTTT.

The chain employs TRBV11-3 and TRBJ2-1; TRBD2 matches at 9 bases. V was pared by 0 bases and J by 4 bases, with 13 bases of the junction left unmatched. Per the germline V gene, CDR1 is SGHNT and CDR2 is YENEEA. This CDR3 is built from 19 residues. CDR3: CASSLEGQSSGGKYNEQFF. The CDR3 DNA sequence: TGTGCCAGCAGCTTAGAAGGTCAGAGTAGCGGGGGAAAATACAATGAGCAGTTCTTC.

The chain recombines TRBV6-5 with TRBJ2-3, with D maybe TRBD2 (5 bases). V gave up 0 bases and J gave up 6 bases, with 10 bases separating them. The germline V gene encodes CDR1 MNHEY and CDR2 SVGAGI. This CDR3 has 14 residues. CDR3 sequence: CASSYSEAADTQYF. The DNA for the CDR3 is TGTGCCAGCAGTTACTCGGAGGCAGCGGATACGCAGTATTTT.

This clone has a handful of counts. CDR3 region: CASSSTLQTGRRITEAFF. The CDR3 nucleotides read TGTGCCAGCAGCTCGACTCTCCAGACAGGGCGAAGAATCACTGAAGCTTTCTTT. The V gene is TRBV5-5, the J gene TRBJ1-1; 7 positions match TRBD1. This CDR3 spans 18 amino acids. Trimming took 3 bases from V and 4 from J; bases not matched to a gene: 18. Germline V gives CDR1 SGHKS, CDR2 YYEKEE (reference sequence).

As DNA, the CDR3 is TGTGCCAGCAGCCTAGGGGGCTATAACTATGGCTACACCTTC. Its protein product is CASSLGGYNYGYTF. The V and J genes are TRBV5-4 and TRBJ1-2, with TRBD1 matching 7 bases. The CDR3 loop spans 14 amino acids. Germline-derived CDR1 and CDR2 are SGHNT and YYREEE (reference sequence). J lost 1 base, V lost 4 bases, and 4 bases had no gene match.

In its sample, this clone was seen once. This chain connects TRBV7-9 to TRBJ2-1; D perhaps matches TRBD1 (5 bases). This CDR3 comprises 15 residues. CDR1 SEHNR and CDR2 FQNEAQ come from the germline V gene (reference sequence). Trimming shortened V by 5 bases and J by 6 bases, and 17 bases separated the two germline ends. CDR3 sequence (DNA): TGTGCCAGCAGCCTTCATAACCAGGGCGCCAATGAGCAGTTCTTC. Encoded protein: CASSLHNQGANEQFF.